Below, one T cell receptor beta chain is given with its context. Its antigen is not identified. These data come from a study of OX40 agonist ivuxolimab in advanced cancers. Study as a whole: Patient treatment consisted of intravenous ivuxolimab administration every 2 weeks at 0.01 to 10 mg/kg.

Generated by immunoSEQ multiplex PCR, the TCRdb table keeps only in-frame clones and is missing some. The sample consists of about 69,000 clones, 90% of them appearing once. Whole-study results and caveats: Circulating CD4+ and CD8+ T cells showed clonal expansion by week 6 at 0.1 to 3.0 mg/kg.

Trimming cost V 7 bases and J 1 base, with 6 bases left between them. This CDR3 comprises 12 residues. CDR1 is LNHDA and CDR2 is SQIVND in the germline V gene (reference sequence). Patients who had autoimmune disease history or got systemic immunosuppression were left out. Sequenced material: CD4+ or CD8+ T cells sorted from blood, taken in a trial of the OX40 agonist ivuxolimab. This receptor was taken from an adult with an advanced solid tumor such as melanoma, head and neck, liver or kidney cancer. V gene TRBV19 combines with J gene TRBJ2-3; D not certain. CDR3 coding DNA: TGTGCCAGTAACAAGGGCACAGATACGCAGTATTTT. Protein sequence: CASNKGTDTQYF.